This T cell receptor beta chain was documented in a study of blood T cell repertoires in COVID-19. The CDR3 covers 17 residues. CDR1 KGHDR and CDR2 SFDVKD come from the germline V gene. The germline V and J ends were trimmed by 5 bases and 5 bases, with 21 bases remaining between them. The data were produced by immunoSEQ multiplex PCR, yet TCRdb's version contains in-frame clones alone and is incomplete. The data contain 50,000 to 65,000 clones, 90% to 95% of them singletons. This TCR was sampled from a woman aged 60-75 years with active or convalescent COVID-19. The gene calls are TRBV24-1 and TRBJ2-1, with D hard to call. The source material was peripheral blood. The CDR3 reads CATSVTSRLGQHNEQFF. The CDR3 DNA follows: TGTGCCACCAGTGTTACCTCTAGGCTAGGTCAACACAATGAGCAGTTCTTC.